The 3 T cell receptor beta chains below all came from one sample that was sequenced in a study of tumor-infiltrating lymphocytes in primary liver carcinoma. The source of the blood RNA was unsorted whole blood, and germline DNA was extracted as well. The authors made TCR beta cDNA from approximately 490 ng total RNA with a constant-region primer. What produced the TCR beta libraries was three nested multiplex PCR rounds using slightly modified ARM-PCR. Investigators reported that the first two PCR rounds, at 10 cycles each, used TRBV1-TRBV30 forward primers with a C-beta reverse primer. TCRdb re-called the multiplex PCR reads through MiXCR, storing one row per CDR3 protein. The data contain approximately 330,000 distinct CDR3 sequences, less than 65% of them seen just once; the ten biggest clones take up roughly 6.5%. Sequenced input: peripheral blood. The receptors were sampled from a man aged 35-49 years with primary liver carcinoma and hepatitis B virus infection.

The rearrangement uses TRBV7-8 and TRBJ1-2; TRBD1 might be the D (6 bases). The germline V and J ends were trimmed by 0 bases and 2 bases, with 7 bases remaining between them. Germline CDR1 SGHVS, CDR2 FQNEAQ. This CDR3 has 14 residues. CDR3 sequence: CASSLAGGNYGYTF. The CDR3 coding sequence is TGTGCCAGCAGCTTAGCTGGGGGCAACTATGGCTACACCTTC.

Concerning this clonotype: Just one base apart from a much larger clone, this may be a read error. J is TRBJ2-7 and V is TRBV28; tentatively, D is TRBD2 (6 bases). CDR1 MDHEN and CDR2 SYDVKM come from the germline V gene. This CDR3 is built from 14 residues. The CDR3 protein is CASSWAGIPYDQYF. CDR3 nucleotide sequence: TGTGCCAGCAGTTGGGCGGGGATCCCCTACGACCAGTACTTC.

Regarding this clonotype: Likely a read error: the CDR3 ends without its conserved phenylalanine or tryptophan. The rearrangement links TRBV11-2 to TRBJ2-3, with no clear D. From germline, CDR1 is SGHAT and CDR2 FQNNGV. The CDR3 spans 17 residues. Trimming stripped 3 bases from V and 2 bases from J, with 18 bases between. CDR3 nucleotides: TGTGCCAGCAGCTTTCCCGTTGAGGCCATGACCACAGATACGCAGTATTCT. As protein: CASSFPVEAMTTDTQYS.